Each of the 20 T cell receptor beta chains below was sequenced from the same sample in a study of T cells after posttransplantation cyclophosphamide. The protocol was immunoSEQ multiplex PCR, while the TCRdb copy is restricted to in-frame clones and leaves out a portion. Of roughly 5,000 clones in the sample, 94% were seen once. Sequenced: CD4+ T cells sorted from bone marrow. These receptors were taken from a woman in her sixties or seventies in good health, CMV-negative, and a related stem cell transplant donor.

The chain links TRBV7-2 to TRBJ2-1; 10 bases fit TRBD2. Trimming at V came to 4 bases and at J to 12 bases, leaving 3 bases not matched to a gene. Germline CDR1 SGHTA, CDR2 FQGNSA. The CDR3 runs 12 residues. The CDR3 loop is CASSYLAGGQFF. Written as DNA, the CDR3 is TGTGCCAGCAGCTACTTAGCGGGGGGGCAGTTCTTC.

The rearrangement links TRBV4-2 to TRBJ2-2; 12 bases are a match to TRBD2. V trimming: 4 bases; J trimming: 1 base; junction bases outside the gene matches: 4. This CDR3 is 17 amino acids long. The V gene's germline CDR1 is LGHNA and CDR2 YNFKEQ. The CDR3 sequence is CASSRTSGGRNTGELFF. CDR3 DNA sequence: TGTGCCAGCAGCCGAACTAGCGGGGGGCGGAACACCGGGGAGCTGTTTTTT.

This chain uses TRBV2 with TRBJ1-6; 9 nucleotides match TRBD1. The J segment lost 7 bases and the V segment lost 2 bases, leaving 3 bases of the junction unmatched. CDR3 length equals 15 residues. Germline values: CDR1 SNHLY, CDR2 FYNNEI. CDR3 sequence: CASSELTGGNSPLHF. The CDR3, as DNA: TGTGCCAGCAGTGAACTGACAGGGGGGAATTCACCCCTCCACTTT.

CDR3 DNA sequence: TGTGCCAGCAGTTTAAGGCCAGGGTTTTCGGGGGCCAACGTCCTGACTTTC. Encoded protein: CASSLRPGFSGANVLTF. The rearrangement links TRBV27 to TRBJ2-6; perhaps TRBD1 as D (5 bases). This CDR3 contains 17 residues. Per the germline V gene, CDR1 is MNHEY and CDR2 is SMNVEV (reference sequence). Trimming removed 2 bases from V and 4 bases from J, with 15 bases in between.

The CDR3 DNA reads as TGTGCCAGCAGCTGGGCCTCCCAAGAGACCCAGTACTTC. This encodes CASSWASQETQYF. The chain uses TRBV7-2 and TRBJ2-5; D is uncertain. This CDR3 spans 13 amino acids. CDR1 SGHTA and CDR2 FQGNSA come from the germline V gene. The V end was cut by 4 bases, the J end by 1 base, with 7 bases between.

CDR3 sequence: CASSSRSGGYQETQYF. In DNA, the CDR3 is TGTGCCAGCAGTTCACGTAGCGGGGGGTACCAAGAGACCCAGTACTTC. The genes are TRBV2 and TRBJ2-5; 10 positions agree with TRBD2. In germline, CDR1 is SNHLY, CDR2 FYNNEI. V dropped 5 bases and J dropped 0; count of bases not matched to a gene: 6. This CDR3 comprises 16 residues.

The chain is built from TRBV28 and TRBJ2-1; tentative D call: TRBD1 (5 bases). The CDR3 contains 13 residues. The germline V and J ends were trimmed by 7 bases and 8 bases, with 15 bases remaining between them. Germline lookup yields CDR1 MDHEN and CDR2 SYDVKM. The CDR3 sequence is CASTTQGWDEQFF. For the CDR3, the DNA is TGTGCCAGCACCACTCAGGGTTGGGATGAGCAGTTCTTC.

The chain joins TRBV28 to TRBJ1-6; 7 bases are shared with TRBD1. The V gene's germline CDR1 is MDHEN and CDR2 SYDVKM. V was pared by 2 bases and J by 7 bases, with 5 bases of the junction left unmatched. This CDR3 comprises 15 residues. The CDR3 here is CASSLRDRDNSPLHF. CDR3 nucleotides: TGTGCCAGCAGTTTACGAGACAGGGACAATTCACCCCTCCACTTT.

The chain combines TRBV10-3 with TRBJ2-7; 11 bases map to TRBD2. V dropped 6 bases and J dropped 5; count of bases not matched to a gene: 3. Germline assignment: CDR1 ENHRY and CDR2 SYGVKD. CDR3 length: 13 amino acids. The CDR3 is CAIRGLAGNEQYF. The CDR3 DNA reads TGTGCCATCAGAGGACTAGCGGGTAACGAGCAGTACTTC.

J is TRBJ1-4 and V is TRBV10-3; unclear D gene. Trimming shortened V by 6 bases and J by 7 bases, and 15 bases separated the two germline ends. This CDR3 comprises 14 residues. Germline CDR1 is ENHRY and CDR2 is SYGVKD. CDR3 residues: CAIRGEHGGEKLFF. The CDR3, as DNA: TGTGCCATCAGAGGAGAGCACGGAGGTGAAAAACTGTTTTTT.

The chain combines TRBV4-2 with TRBJ2-7, with D unclear. The CDR3 extends over 13 amino acids. Germline V gene lookup returns CDR1 LGHNA and CDR2 YNFKEQ. V lost 0 bases and J lost 9, with 12 bases in between. The CDR3 sequence is CASSQEIRMTQYF. The CDR3 bases are TGTGCCAGCAGCCAAGAAATCAGGATGACGCAGTACTTC.

The chain uses TRBV5-1 and TRBJ2-2, with TRBD1 identical over 8 bases. This CDR3 comprises 17 residues. V lost 0 bases to trimming and J lost 0 bases; unmatched junction nucleotides: 4. In germline, CDR1 is SGHRS, CDR2 YFSETQ. CDR3 loop: CASSLGGQVTNTGELFF. The CDR3 region has the DNA TGCGCCAGCAGCTTGGGGGGACAGGTAACGAACACCGGGGAGCTGTTTTTT.

The CDR3 region is CAGRGTSSYNEQFF. CDR3 DNA: TGTGCCGGTCGGGGGACTAGCAGCTACAATGAGCAGTTCTTC. The chain joins TRBV7-9 to TRBJ2-1, with TRBD2 matching 9 bases. V gave up 11 bases and J gave up 3 bases; unmatched junction bases: 8. The germline gives CDR1 SEHNR, CDR2 FQNEAQ (reference sequence). This CDR3 has 14 residues.

The table lists this clone with a count of one. The J gene is TRBJ2-2, the V gene TRBV14; perhaps TRBD1 as D (5 bases). This CDR3 has 21 amino acids. CDR1 and CDR2 from the germline V gene are SGHDN and FVKESK. The V and J ends lost 0 bases and 0 bases respectively, with 23 bases between them. CDR3 bases: TGTGCCAGCAGCCAAGATTTGTTTGGGGCAGGGCCGAGATCGAACACCGGGGAGCTGTTTTTT. Its translation: CASSQDLFGAGPRSNTGELFF.

The CDR3 sequence: CASRHRTGYTEAFF. The CDR3 bases are TGTGCCAGCAGACACCGGACAGGGTACACTGAAGCTTTCTTT. The chain couples TRBV6-5 to TRBJ1-1, with TRBD1 matching over 8 bases. The J segment lost 3 bases and the V segment lost 6 bases, leaving 6 bases of the junction unmatched. The CDR3 covers 14 residues. Germline V lookup: CDR1 MNHEY, CDR2 SVGAGI.

V gene TRBV7-2 combines with J gene TRBJ1-5; 7 bases match TRBD1. Germline V gene sequence: CDR1 SGHTA, CDR2 FQGNSA. The CDR3 is made up of 14 amino acids. The junction had 1 base not matched to a gene; V was cut back by 1 base and J by 4 bases. The CDR3 nucleotides are TGTGCCAGCAGCTTAGGACAGGGAAATCAGCCCCAGCATTTT. Protein sequence: CASSLGQGNQPQHF. Complete variable domain (other parts from reference TRBV7-2 and TRBJ1-5): GAGVSQSPSNKVTEKGKDVELRCDPISGHTALYWYRQSLGQGLEFLIYFQGNSAPDKSGLPSDRFSAERTGGSVSTLTIQRTQQEDSAVYLCASSLGQGNQPQHFGDGTRLSIL.

The rearrangement links TRBV15 to TRBJ2-5; D perhaps matches TRBD1 (5 bases). From germline, CDR1 is LNHNV and CDR2 YYDKDF (reference sequence). Trimming shortened V by 0 bases and J by 5 bases, and 16 bases separated the two germline ends. This CDR3 region has 16 residues. CDR3 amino acids: CATSRDRVQGRETQYF. The CDR3 DNA reads as TGTGCCACCAGCAGAGACCGAGTTCAGGGCAGGGAGACCCAGTACTTC. The whole variable domain, filled in from reference TRBV15 and TRBJ2-5, reads DAMVIQNPRYQVTQFGKPVTLSCSQTLNHNVMYWYQQKSSQAPKLLFHYYDKDFNNEADTPDNFQSRRPNTSFCFLDIRSPGLGDTAMYLCATSRDRVQGRETQYFGPGTRLLVL.

This chain connects TRBV7-3 to TRBJ1-1; D ambiguous. The germline V gene encodes CDR1 SGHTA and CDR2 FQGTGA. The CDR3 is 13 residues long. V lost 3 bases and J lost 4, with 9 bases in between. The CDR3 spells CASSLYGSTEAFF. In nucleotides, the CDR3 is TGTGCCAGCAGCTTGTACGGGAGCACTGAAGCTTTCTTT.

The rearrangement uses TRBV4-2 and TRBJ2-7, with TRBD2 matching over 9 bases. The CDR3 length is 15 residues. V lost 0 bases, J lost 6 bases, and 6 bases stayed unmatched. CDR1 is LGHNA, CDR2 YNFKEQ, per germline. The CDR3 loop reads CASSQDIAGAGEQYF. CDR3 nucleotide sequence: TGTGCCAGCAGCCAAGATATAGCGGGAGCTGGCGAGCAGTACTTC.

The chain recombines TRBV7-2 with TRBJ2-1; 7 bases line up with TRBD1. The CDR3 covers 12 residues. Germline V lookup: CDR1 SGHTA, CDR2 FQGNSA. The V and J ends lost 5 bases and 7 bases, in that order; junction bases with no gene match: 2. This CDR3 reads CASSPTGNEQFF. The DNA of the CDR3 is TGTGCCAGCAGCCCGACAGGGAATGAGCAGTTCTTC. Drawing the rest from reference TRBV7-2 and TRBJ2-1, the complete variable domain is GAGVSQSPSNKVTEKGKDVELRCDPISGHTALYWYRQSLGQGLEFLIYFQGNSAPDKSGLPSDRFSAERTGGSVSTLTIQRTQQEDSAVYLCASSPTGNEQFFGPGTRLTVL.